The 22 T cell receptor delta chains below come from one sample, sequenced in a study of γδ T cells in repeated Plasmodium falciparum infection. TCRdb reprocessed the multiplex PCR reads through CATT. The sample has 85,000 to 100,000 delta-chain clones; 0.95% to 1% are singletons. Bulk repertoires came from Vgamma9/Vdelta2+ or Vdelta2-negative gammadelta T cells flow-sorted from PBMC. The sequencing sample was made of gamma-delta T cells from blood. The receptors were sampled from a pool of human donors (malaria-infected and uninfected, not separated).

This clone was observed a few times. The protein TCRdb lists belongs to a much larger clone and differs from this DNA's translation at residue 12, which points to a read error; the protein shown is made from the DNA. The CDR3 region has the DNA TGTGCCTGTGACACCCGTACTGGGGGTCACACCGGTAAACTCATCTTT. Its protein product is CACDTRTGGHTGKLIF. The chain is built from TRDV2 and TRDJ1, with 8 nucleotides matching TRDD3. No J segment appears in TCRdb, so it was assigned here by matching the sequence to germline. The CDR3 runs to 16 residues. Germline V gene data show CDR1 as GEAIGNYY and CDR2 as EKD.

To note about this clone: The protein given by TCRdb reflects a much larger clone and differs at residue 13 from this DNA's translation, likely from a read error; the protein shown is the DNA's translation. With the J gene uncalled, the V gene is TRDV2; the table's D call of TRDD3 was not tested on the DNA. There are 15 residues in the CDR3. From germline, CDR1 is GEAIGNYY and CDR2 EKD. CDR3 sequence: CACDTVGRYTDKPIF. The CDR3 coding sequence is TGTGCCTGTGACACCGTGGGACGTTACACCGATAAACCCATCTTT.

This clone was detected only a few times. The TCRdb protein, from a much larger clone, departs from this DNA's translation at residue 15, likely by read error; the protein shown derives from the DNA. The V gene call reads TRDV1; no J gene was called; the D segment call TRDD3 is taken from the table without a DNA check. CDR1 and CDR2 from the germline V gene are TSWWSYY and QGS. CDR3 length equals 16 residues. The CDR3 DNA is TGTGCTCTTGGGGAACCCTACAAACCGGAGCGCGATAAACTCACCTTT. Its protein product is CALGEPYKPERDKLTF.

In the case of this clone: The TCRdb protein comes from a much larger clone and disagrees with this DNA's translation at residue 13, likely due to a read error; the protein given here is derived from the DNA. CDR3 DNA: TGTGCCTGTGACACCAAGGCACTGGGGATCGGGCTGGGCCCGTACACCGATAAACTCATCTTT. Residues: CACDTKALGIGLGPYTDKLIF. V and J are TRDV2 and TRDJ1; TRDD3 matches at 7 bases. Per germline, CDR1 GEAIGNYY and CDR2 EKD. CDR3 length equals 21 residues. V shed 0 bases, J shed 0 bases, and the junction held 21 bases outside the gene matches.

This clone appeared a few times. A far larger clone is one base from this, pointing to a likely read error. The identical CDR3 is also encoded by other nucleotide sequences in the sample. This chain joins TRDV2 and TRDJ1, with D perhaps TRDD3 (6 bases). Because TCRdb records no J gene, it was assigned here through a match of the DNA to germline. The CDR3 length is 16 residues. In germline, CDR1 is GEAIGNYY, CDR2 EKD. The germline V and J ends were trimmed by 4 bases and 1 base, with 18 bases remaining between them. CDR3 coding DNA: TGTGCCTGTGATACGGTGGGAGGGGGACCCACCGATAAACTCATCTTT. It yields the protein CACDTVGGGPTDKLIF.

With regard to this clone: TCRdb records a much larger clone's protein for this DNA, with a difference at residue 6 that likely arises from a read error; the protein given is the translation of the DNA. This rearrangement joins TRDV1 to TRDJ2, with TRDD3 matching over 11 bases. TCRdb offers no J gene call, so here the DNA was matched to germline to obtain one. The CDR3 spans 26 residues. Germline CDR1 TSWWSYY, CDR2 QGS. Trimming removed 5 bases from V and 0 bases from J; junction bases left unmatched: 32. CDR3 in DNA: TGTGCTCTTGGGAACACCGACTCGGATCATCGATGGGGGATACGCGATATAAAAGCTTTGACAGCACAACTCTTCTTT. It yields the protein CALGNTDSDHRWGIRDIKALTAQLFF.

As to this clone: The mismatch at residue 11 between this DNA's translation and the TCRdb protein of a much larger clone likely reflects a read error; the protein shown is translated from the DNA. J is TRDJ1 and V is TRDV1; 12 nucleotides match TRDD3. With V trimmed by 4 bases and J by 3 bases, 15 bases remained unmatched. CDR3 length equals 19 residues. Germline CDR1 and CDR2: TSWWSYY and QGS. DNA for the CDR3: TGTGCTCTTGGGGGATGGTACTGGGGGATACTCGGCCCGTCCGATAAACTCATCTTT. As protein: CALGGWYWGILGPSDKLIF.

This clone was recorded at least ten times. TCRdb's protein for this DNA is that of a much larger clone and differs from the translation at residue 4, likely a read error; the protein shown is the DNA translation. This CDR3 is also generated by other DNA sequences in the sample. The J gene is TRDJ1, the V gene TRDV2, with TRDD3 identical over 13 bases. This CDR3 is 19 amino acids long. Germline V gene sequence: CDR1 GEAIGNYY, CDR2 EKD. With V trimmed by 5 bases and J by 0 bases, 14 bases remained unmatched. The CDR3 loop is CACGPVLGDTPLYTDKLIF. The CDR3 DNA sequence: TGTGCCTGTGGCCCTGTACTGGGGGATACGCCTTTGTACACCGATAAACTCATCTTT.

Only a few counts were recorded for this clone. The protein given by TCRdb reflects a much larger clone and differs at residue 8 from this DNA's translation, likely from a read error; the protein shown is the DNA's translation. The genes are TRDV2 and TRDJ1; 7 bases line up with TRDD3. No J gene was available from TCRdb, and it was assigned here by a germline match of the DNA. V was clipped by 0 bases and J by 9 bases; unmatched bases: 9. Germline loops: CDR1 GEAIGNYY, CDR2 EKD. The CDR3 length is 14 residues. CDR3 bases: TGTGCCTGTGACACCGGGGGATGTCGAGGGCAACTCATCTTT. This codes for CACDTGGCRGQLIF.

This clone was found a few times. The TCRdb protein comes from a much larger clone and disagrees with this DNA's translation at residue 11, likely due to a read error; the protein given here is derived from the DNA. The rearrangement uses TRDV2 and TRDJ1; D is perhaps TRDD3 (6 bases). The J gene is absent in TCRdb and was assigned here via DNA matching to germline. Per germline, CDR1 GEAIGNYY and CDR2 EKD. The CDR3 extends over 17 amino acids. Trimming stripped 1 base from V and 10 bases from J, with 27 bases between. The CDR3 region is CACDTLDTLGGRAGLIF. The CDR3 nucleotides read TGTGCCTGTGACACGCTAGACACTTTGGGGGGTAGGGCTGGACTCATCTTT.

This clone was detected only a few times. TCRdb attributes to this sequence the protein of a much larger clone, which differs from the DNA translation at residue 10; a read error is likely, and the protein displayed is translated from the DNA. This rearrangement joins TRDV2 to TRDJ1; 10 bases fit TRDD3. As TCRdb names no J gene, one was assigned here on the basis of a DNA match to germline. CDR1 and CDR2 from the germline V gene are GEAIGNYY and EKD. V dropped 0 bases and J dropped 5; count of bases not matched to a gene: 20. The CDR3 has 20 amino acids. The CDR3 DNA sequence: TGTGCCTGTGACACCGTTTCCTCGGGCCCTCAACTGGGGGATCCAGATAAACTCATCTTT. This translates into CACDTVSSGPQLGDPDKLIF.

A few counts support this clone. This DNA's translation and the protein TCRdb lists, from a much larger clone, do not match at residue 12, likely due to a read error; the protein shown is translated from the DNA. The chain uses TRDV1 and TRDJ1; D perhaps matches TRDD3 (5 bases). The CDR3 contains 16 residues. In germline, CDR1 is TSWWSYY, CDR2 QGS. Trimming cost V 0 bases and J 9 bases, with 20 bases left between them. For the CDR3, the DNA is TGTGCTCTTGGGGAACTACGAAAGGATAATAACTGCCAACTCATCTTT. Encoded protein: CALGELRKDNNCQLIF.

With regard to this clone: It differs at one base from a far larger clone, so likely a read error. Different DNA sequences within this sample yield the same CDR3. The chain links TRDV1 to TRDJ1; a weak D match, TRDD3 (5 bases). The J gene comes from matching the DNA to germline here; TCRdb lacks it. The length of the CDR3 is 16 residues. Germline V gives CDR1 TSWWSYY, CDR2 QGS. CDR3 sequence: CALGETRAAYTDKLIF. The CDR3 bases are TGTGCTCTCGGGGAAACAAGGGCCGCGTACACCGATAAACTCATCTTT.

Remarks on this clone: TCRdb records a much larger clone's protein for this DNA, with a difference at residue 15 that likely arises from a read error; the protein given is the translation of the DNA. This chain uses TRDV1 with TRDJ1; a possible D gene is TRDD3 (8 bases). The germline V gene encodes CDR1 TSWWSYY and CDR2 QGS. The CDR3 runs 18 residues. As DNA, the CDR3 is TGTGCTCTTGGGAAGGCCTTCCTCCGTACTGGGGGTTTCGATACACTCATCTTT. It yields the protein CALGKAFLRTGGFDTLIF.

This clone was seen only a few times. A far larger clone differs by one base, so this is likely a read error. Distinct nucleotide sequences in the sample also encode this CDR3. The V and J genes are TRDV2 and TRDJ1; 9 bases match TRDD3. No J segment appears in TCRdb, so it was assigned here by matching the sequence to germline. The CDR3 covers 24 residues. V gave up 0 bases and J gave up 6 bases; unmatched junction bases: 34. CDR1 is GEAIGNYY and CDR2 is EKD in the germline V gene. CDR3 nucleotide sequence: TGTGCCTGTGACACCCTGGCCCCCTCTCCTACGGCTGGGGGATCGTACACAGATGGTCATAAACTCATCTTT. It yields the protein CACDTLAPSPTAGGSYTDGHKLIF.

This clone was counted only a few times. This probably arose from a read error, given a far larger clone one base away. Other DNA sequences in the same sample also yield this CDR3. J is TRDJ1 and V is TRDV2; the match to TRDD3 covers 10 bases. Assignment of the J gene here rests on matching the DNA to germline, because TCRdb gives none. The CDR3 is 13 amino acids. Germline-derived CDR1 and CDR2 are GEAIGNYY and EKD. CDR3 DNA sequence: TGCGCCTGTGTACTGGGGGATACCGATAAACTCATCTTT. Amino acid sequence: CACVLGDTDKLIF.

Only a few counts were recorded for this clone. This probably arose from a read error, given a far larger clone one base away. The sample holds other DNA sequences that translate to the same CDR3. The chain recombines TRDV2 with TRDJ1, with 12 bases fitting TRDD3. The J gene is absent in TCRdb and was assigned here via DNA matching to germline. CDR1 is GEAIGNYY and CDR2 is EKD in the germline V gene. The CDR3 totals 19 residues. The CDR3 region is CACDTVPGGYAGVPDKLIF. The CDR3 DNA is TGCGCCTGTGACACCGTTCCTGGGGGATACGCGGGAGTACCCGATAAACTCATCTTT.

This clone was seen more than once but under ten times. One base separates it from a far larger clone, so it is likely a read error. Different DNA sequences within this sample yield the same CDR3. CDR3 residues: CACDTVGDAYTDKLIF. The CDR3 coding sequence is TGTGCCTGTGACACCGTCGGAGACGCGTACACTGATAAACTCATCTTT. V usage is TRDV2 and J usage is TRDJ1, with D unclear. This CDR3 is 16 amino acids long. Per germline, CDR1 GEAIGNYY and CDR2 EKD.

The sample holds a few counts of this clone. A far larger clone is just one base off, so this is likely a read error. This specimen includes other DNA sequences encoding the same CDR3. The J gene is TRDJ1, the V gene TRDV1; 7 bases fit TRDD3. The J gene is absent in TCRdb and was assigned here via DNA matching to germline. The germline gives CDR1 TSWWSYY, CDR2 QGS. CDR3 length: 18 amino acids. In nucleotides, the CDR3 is TGTGCCCTTGGGAGCGGAGGACCCTGGGGGTTGCACACCGATAAACTCATCTTT. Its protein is CALGSGGPWGLHTDKLIF.

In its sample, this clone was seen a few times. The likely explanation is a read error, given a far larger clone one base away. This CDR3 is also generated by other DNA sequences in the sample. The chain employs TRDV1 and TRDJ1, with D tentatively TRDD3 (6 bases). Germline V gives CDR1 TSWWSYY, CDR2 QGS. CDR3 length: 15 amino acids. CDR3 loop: CALGGIGTVTDKLIF. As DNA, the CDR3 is TGTGCTCTTGGAGGGATAGGGACCGTAACCGATAAACTCATCTTC.

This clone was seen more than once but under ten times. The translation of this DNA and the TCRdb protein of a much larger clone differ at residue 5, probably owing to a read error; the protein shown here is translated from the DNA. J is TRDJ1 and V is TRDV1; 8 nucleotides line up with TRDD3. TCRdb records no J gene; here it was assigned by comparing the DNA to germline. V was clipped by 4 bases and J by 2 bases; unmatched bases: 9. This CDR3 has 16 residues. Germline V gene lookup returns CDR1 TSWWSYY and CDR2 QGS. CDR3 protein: CALGGLRDTGTDKLIF. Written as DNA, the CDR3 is TGTGCTCTTGGGGGACTGAGGGATACGGGTACCGATAAACTCATCTTT.

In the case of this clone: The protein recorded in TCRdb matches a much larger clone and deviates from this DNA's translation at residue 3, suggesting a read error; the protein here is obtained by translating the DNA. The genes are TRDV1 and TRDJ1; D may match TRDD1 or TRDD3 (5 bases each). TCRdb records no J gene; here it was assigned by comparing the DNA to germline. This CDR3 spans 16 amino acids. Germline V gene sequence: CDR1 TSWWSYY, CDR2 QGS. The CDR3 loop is CAIGEIRTYNTDKLIF. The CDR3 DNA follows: TGTGCTATTGGGGAAATCAGAACGTACAACACCGATAAACTCATCTTT.